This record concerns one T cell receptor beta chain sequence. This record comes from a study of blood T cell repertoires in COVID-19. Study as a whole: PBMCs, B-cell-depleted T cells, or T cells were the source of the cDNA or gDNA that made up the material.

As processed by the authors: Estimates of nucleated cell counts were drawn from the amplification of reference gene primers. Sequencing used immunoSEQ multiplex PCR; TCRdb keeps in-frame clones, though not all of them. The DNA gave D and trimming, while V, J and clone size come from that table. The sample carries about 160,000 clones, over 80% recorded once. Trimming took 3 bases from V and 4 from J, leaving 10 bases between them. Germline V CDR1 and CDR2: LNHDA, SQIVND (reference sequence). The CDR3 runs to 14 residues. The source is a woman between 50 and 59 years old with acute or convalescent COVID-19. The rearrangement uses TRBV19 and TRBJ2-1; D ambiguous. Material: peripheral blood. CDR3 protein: CASSIYSVYNEQFF. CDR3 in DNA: TGTGCCAGTAGTATCTACTCGGTTTACAATGAGCAGTTCTTC.